This entry describes one TCR beta chain. Its antigen is currently unknown. The data belong to a study of vaccination and CD4 T cells after COVID-19. In the study overall: Several convalescent patients had mild and one had severe PCR-confirmed SARS-CoV-2 disease. Post-COVID draws followed diagnosis by a median around 100 days (range 35 to 161).

Cultured CD4+ T cell DNA underwent sequencing with the Oncomine TCR Beta short-read assay. MiXCR, applied by TCRdb to the PCR reads, yields one record per CDR3 protein. Of over 9,500 distinct CDR3 sequences listed, roughly 40% are singletons. Study-level points and caveats: Analysis covered relatively few convalescent patients and lacked any early post-infection timepoints.

The V end was cut by 1 base, the J end by 2 bases, with 8 bases between. The CDR3 sequence is 13 residues long. Germline assignment: CDR1 DFQATT and CDR2 SNEGSKA (reference sequence). Treatment here: roughly 10-day PBMC culture with coronavirus spike peptide pools or control peptides (ViraFEST assay). The V gene is TRBV20-1, the J gene TRBJ1-2; no definite D call. This sequence originates from a human donor who had recovered from COVID-19. Sequenced sample: CD4+ T cells from blood, cultured in vitro. The CDR3: CSARAPPNYGYTF. CDR3 DNA: TGCAGTGCTAGAGCCCCACCCAACTATGGCTACACCTTC.